One sample yielded the 26 T cell receptor beta chains listed below, sequenced in a study of OX40 agonist ivuxolimab in advanced cancers. Profiled with immunoSEQ multiplex PCR; TCRdb holds only in-frame clones, not every one. Of nearly 50,000 clones listed, 85% to 90% are singletons. The material sequenced was CD4+ or CD8+ T cells sorted from blood, taken in a trial of the OX40 agonist ivuxolimab. These TCRs come from an adult with an advanced solid tumor such as melanoma, head and neck, liver or kidney cancer.

The V call is TRBV5-1, the J call TRBJ1-3; the match to TRBD1 covers 8 bases. This CDR3 has 15 residues. Germline V gene sequence: CDR1 SGHRS, CDR2 YFSETQ. The V segment lost 4 bases and the J segment 0 bases; nucleotides outside the gene matches: 3. CDR3 nucleotide sequence: TGCGCCAGCAGCGCCGGGACAGGCTCTGGAAACACCATATATTTT. Amino acid sequence: CASSAGTGSGNTIYF.

This CDR3 reads CASRHSGGYEQYF. The CDR3 DNA reads as TGTGCCAGCAGACATAGCGGGGGATACGAGCAGTACTTC. The rearrangement uses TRBV14 and TRBJ2-7; 9 bases map to TRBD2. Germline V lookup: CDR1 SGHDN, CDR2 FVKESK. The CDR3 extends over 13 amino acids. V trimming: 6 bases; J trimming: 4 bases; junction bases outside the gene matches: 4.

This clone was recorded a few times. Other DNA sequences within the sample encode an identical CDR3. V is TRBV19 and J is TRBJ2-5; the D gene is possibly TRBD2 (5 bases). Germline V gene lookup returns CDR1 LNHDA and CDR2 SQIVND (reference sequence). Trimming left V 1 base short and J 2 bases short, with 8 bases between. This CDR3 is built from 14 residues. The CDR3 loop reads CASSIGGGQETQYF. The CDR3 DNA reads as TGTGCCAGTAGTATAGGTGGAGGTCAAGAGACCCAGTACTTC.

The chain carries TRBV5-6 and TRBJ2-5; D might be TRBD1 (6 bases). The V and J ends lost 6 bases and 1 base respectively, with 13 bases between them. Germline values: CDR1 SGHDT, CDR2 YYEEEE. This CDR3 has 14 residues. As DNA, the CDR3 is TGTGCCAGCATCCTAGGACAGATCCAAGAGACCCAGTACTTC. Protein product: CASILGQIQETQYF.

This clone was observed a single time. The J gene is TRBJ1-2, the V gene TRBV19; 9 bases agree with TRBD1. V was clipped by 5 bases and J by 6 bases; unmatched bases: 10. The CDR3 totals 15 residues. Germline V gene data show CDR1 as LNHDA and CDR2 as SQIVND (reference sequence). The CDR3 reads CASSQDRGGPNGYTF. CDR3 sequence (DNA): TGTGCCAGTAGTCAAGACAGGGGGGGACCTAATGGCTACACCTTC.

The chain uses TRBV5-1 and TRBJ2-5; 10 bases align to TRBD2. The CDR3 is made up of 15 amino acids. Germline V lookup: CDR1 SGHRS, CDR2 YFSETQ. V dropped 0 bases and J dropped 6; count of bases not matched to a gene: 5. This CDR3 is CASSLGAGGVKTQYF. The CDR3 nucleotides read TGCGCCAGCAGCTTGGGAGCGGGAGGGGTAAAGACCCAGTACTTC.

V gene TRBV19 combines with J gene TRBJ1-5, with 9 bases fitting TRBD1. Per the germline V gene, CDR1 is LNHDA and CDR2 is SQIVND (reference sequence). V shed 7 bases, J shed 4 bases, and the junction held 5 bases outside the gene matches. This CDR3 is 14 amino acids long. The CDR3 reads CASTPGQGNQPQHF. DNA of the CDR3: TGTGCCAGTACCCCGGGACAGGGAAATCAGCCCCAGCATTTT. Variable domain in full (rest from reference TRBV19 and TRBJ1-5): DGGITQSPKYLFRKEGQNVTLSCEQNLNHDAMYWYRQDPGQGLRLIYYSQIVNDFQKGDIAEGYSVSREKKESFPLTVTSAQKNPTAFYLCASTPGQGNQPQHFGDGTRLSIL.

This clone occurred once. The V call is TRBV28, the J call TRBJ1-5; 8 nucleotides match TRBD1. V shed 4 bases and J 6 bases; nucleotides not matched to a gene: 11. Germline V gene sequence: CDR1 MDHEN, CDR2 SYDVKM. This CDR3 comprises 16 residues. CDR3 bases: TGTGCCAGCAGTTCTCCCCCAGGGGGCCTTGGTCAGCCCCAGCATTTT. Its translation: CASSSPPGGLGQPQHF.

This clone was detected a few times. This rearrangement joins TRBV7-9 to TRBJ2-7; D possibly corresponds to TRBD2 (5 bases). Germline lookup yields CDR1 SEHNR and CDR2 FQNEAQ (reference sequence). Between the trimmed V and J ends, which lost 3 bases and 5 bases, there was a span of 5 bases. The CDR3 consists of 11 residues. The CDR3 here is CASSFGDEQYF. CDR3 DNA sequence: TGTGCCAGCAGCTTCGGGGACGAGCAGTACTTC.

The chain links TRBV25-1 to TRBJ2-5; no clear D gene. The CDR3 spans 11 residues. Germline CDR1 MGHDK, CDR2 SYGVNS. The V end lost 8 bases, the J end lost 5 bases, and 9 bases lay between the germline ends. The CDR3 DNA reads as TGTGCCAGCCTCCATGGGGAGACCCAGTACTTC. Its translation is CASLHGETQYF. The full variable domain, rest sourced from reference TRBV25-1 and TRBJ2-5, is EADIYQTPRYLVIGTGKKITLECSQTMGHDKMYWYQQDPGMELHLIHYSYGVNSTEKGDLSSESTVSRIRTEHFPLTLESARPSHTSQYLCASLHGETQYFGPGTRLLVL.

The chain carries TRBV7-2 and TRBJ1-2; 8 bases map to TRBD1. The germline gives CDR1 SGHTA, CDR2 FQGNSA. This CDR3 spans 16 amino acids. With V trimmed by 8 bases and J by 2 bases, 13 bases remained unmatched. The CDR3 protein is CASGPRRQGINYGYTF. The CDR3 DNA is TGTGCCAGCGGCCCACGACGACAGGGGATCAACTATGGCTACACCTTC.

V and J are TRBV7-2 and TRBJ2-1, with 9 nucleotides matching TRBD2. The CDR3 loop spans 16 amino acids. V was pared by 1 base and J by 5 bases, with 6 bases of the junction left unmatched. Per germline, CDR1 SGHTA and CDR2 FQGNSA. CDR3 residues: CASSLVLAGTHNEQFF. In DNA, the CDR3 is TGTGCCAGCAGCTTAGTGCTAGCGGGAACCCACAATGAGCAGTTCTTC. Looking up the rest from reference TRBV7-2 and TRBJ2-1 gives the full variable domain: GAGVSQSPSNKVTEKGKDVELRCDPISGHTALYWYRQSLGQGLEFLIYFQGNSAPDKSGLPSDRFSAERTGGSVSTLTIQRTQQEDSAVYLCASSLVLAGTHNEQFFGPGTRLTVL.

V and J are TRBV27 and TRBJ2-7; 14 bases align to TRBD2. CDR3 length: 18 amino acids. The germline CDR1 and CDR2 sequences are MNHEY and SMNVEV (reference sequence). Trimming took 2 bases from V and 3 from J; bases not matched to a gene: 9. The CDR3 is CASSLGRLAGGYSYEQYF. CDR3 nucleotides: TGTGCCAGCAGTTTAGGCCGACTAGCGGGGGGGTATAGCTACGAGCAGTACTTC.

The rearrangement uses TRBV30 and TRBJ1-2, with 7 bases identical to TRBD1. CDR3 size: 12 residues. The V gene's germline CDR1 is GTSNPN and CDR2 SVGIG (reference sequence). V shed 7 bases and J 8 bases; nucleotides not matched to a gene: 10. CDR3 coding DNA: TGTGCCTCACCAAGGGGGCGCGACGGCTACACCTTC. It specifies CASPRGRDGYTF.

In its sample, this clone was seen once. V gene TRBV4-2 combines with J gene TRBJ1-1; 11 bases fit TRBD1. Germline values: CDR1 LGHNA, CDR2 YNFKEQ. This CDR3 is built from 15 residues. J lost 1 base, V lost 4 bases, and 2 bases had no gene match. CDR3 DNA sequence: TGTGCCAGCAGCCCCGGACAGGGGGCGAACACTGAAGCTTTCTTT. As protein: CASSPGQGANTEAFF.

The CDR3 nucleotides are TGTGCCAGCAGCTTTGGGGGCGCCTCTGGGGAGCAGTACTTC. Its translation is CASSFGGASGEQYF. J is TRBJ2-7 and V is TRBV5-6; tentatively, D is TRBD1 (6 bases). The CDR3 length is 14 residues. Germline assignment: CDR1 SGHDT and CDR2 YYEEEE. V dropped 2 bases and J dropped 7 bases, with 16 bases sitting between them.

The V and J genes are TRBV5-6 and TRBJ2-7; 13 bases line up with TRBD2. The germline V gene encodes CDR1 SGHDT and CDR2 YYEEEE. Trimming took 0 bases from V and 5 from J; bases not matched to a gene: 8. There are 17 residues in the CDR3. CDR3 protein: CASSLGGLAGPGNEQYF. The CDR3 DNA is TGTGCCAGCAGCTTGGGGGGACTAGCGGGGCCAGGTAACGAGCAGTACTTC.

The chain combines TRBV11-2 with TRBJ2-5; 12 nucleotides align to TRBD2. CDR3 size: 17 residues. With 2 bases clipped from V and 5 bases from J, the junction kept 9 bases outside the gene matches. CDR1 is SGHAT, CDR2 FQNNGV, per germline. CDR3 DNA sequence: TGTGCCAGCAGCTTAACTAGCGGGGGGTCCCCTCGGGAGACCCAGTACTTC. As protein: CASSLTSGGSPRETQYF.

This clone has only a few counts. The V gene is TRBV9, the J gene TRBJ1-1; D remains unclear. Trimming removed 4 bases at V and 7 bases at J, with 17 bases between. Germline-derived CDR1 and CDR2 are SGDLS and YYNGEE. This CDR3 comprises 14 residues. The chain's CDR3 is CASSPISRRVEAFF. DNA for the CDR3: TGTGCCAGCAGCCCCATCTCCCGGAGAGTTGAAGCTTTCTTT.

This chain uses TRBV19 with TRBJ1-1, with D unresolved. Deletions cut 0 bases from V and 8 bases from J, with 13 bases between. Germline loops: CDR1 LNHDA, CDR2 SQIVND (reference sequence). This CDR3 has 14 amino acids. In DNA, the CDR3 is TGTGCCAGTAGTATAGATCTTCGTGGGTACGAAGCTTTCTTT. This sequence encodes CASSIDLRGYEAFF.

J is TRBJ2-1 and V is TRBV5-1; maybe TRBD1 (5 bases). The CDR3 is 15 amino acids. V lost 1 base and J 2 bases, leaving 10 bases between the germline ends. Germline V gives CDR1 SGHRS, CDR2 YFSETQ. The DNA of the CDR3 is TGCGCCAGCAGCTTGAGGGGCTTAGCCTACAATGAGCAGTTCTTC. Translated: CASSLRGLAYNEQFF.

CDR3 protein: CASSTGYRSPLHF. The CDR3, as DNA: TGTGCCAGTAGTACAGGGTATCGTTCACCCCTCCACTTT. The rearrangement links TRBV19 to TRBJ1-6, with a tentative D call TRBD1 (5 bases). In germline, CDR1 is LNHDA, CDR2 SQIVND (reference sequence). The length of the CDR3 is 13 residues. The V end was cut by 4 bases, the J end by 9 bases, with 10 bases between.

The rearrangement uses TRBV9 and TRBJ2-2, with 15 bases matching TRBD2. The CDR3 is 16 amino acids. V trimming: 0 bases; J trimming: 6 bases; junction bases outside the gene matches: 0. Germline assignment: CDR1 SGDLS and CDR2 YYNGEE. CDR3 sequence (DNA): TGTGCCAGCAGCGTAGGGACTAGCGGGGGGGCCGGGGAGCTGTTTTTT. Its protein is CASSVGTSGGAGELFF.

The sample holds one count of this clone. The rearrangement uses TRBV7-3 and TRBJ2-3; 12 bases fit TRBD2. Germline CDR1 SGHTA, CDR2 FQGTGA. CDR3 length equals 19 residues. J lost 5 bases, V lost 5 bases, and 17 bases had no gene match. The CDR3 region is CASSPLAGGPLSTRDTQYF. The CDR3 DNA is TGTGCCAGCAGCCCCCTAGCGGGAGGGCCCTTGTCCACCCGAGATACGCAGTATTTT.

This chain joins TRBV4-1 and TRBJ2-7; the D gene is possibly TRBD2 (5 bases). CDR1 and CDR2 (germline): MGHRA, YSYEKL. V was trimmed by 4 bases and J by 4 bases, leaving 17 bases between them. The CDR3 is made up of 15 amino acids. The CDR3: CASSLYPDGIYEQYF. The CDR3 nucleotides are TGCGCCAGCAGCCTGTACCCGGACGGGATATACGAGCAGTACTTC.

The rearrangement links TRBV6-1 to TRBJ1-3; D is undetermined. CDR1 is MNHNS and CDR2 is SASEGT in the germline V gene. The V gene lost 4 bases and the J gene lost 4 bases, with 8 bases spanning the gap. The CDR3 has 13 residues. In DNA form, the CDR3 reads TGTGCCAGCAGTGGCGGACGGGGAAACACCATATATTTT. Translated, it gives CASSGGRGNTIYF.